This is a list of T cell receptor beta chains from one sample in a study of fetal regulatory T cell absence and autoimmunity. Generated by immunoSEQ multiplex PCR, the TCRdb table keeps only in-frame clones and is missing some. The repertoire includes 95,000 or so clones, 72% of them detected once, and roughly 2% sits in the top ten. Material for sequencing was pancreas tissue. These TCRs come from a male donor with IPEX syndrome. CDR3s include the opening cysteine and the closing phenylalanine or tryptophan. The D gene is left open where the match is weak. A clone size is listed for some rows: how often the clone was seen (once, few, many), or a class if it is expanded.

TRBJ1-3	TRBV5-4	TRBD1	.	TGTGCCAGCTCCTCTCCCGGGACAGCTGGAAACACCATATATTTT	CASSSPGTAGNTIYF
TRBJ2-2	TRBV2	TRBD1	.	TGTGCCACCGCCGGGACAGGGAGGGGCGGGGAGCTGTTTTTT	CATAGTGRGGELFF
TRBJ2-7	TRBV13	TRBD2	.	TGTGCCAGCAGCTTAGCGGGAGGTTCCTACGAGCAGTACTTC	CASSLAGGSYEQYF
TRBJ1-1	TRBV5-1	.	.	TGCGCCAGCAGCTTGGCCTTAATGGACAGTACTGAAGCTTTCTTT	CASSLALMDSTEAFF
TRBJ2-7	TRBV4-1	.	.	TGCGCCAGCAGCCCATCCTCGCGGGCCCCCTCCTACGAGCAGTACTTC	CASSPSSRAPSYEQYF
TRBJ1-2	TRBV29-1	TRBD1	.	TGCAGCGTTGTTACAGGGGACTATGGCTACACCTTC	CSVVTGDYGYTF
TRBJ1-6	TRBV6-6	TRBD1	.	TGTGCCAGCAGTTACGAGGACAGGATTTCACCCCTCCACTTT	CASSYEDRISPLHF
TRBJ2-2	TRBV6-5	.	few	TGTGCCAGCAGTTACTCGAAGGGGGGGAACACCGGGGAGCTGTTTTTT	CASSYSKGGNTGELFF
TRBJ1-6	TRBV10-1	TRBD1	.	TGCGCCAGCAGTGCAGGGGGCTATAATTCACCCCTCCACTTT	CASSAGGYNSPLHF
TRBJ1-4	TRBV29-1	.	.	TGCAGCGTTGGGCGGAATGAAAAACTGTTTTTT	CSVGRNEKLFF
TRBJ1-1	TRBV19	TRBD1	.	TGTGCCAGTAGGGTACAGGGGGAGGGCACTGAAGCTTTCTTT	CASRVQGEGTEAFF
TRBJ2-5	TRBV20-1	.	.	TGCAGTGCTAGAAAAGAGACCCAGTACTTC	CSARKETQYF
TRBJ1-1	TRBV12-2	.	.	TGTGCAAGTCGCTTAGCGGGACAGAACACTGAAGCTTTCTTT	CASRLAGQNTEAFF
TRBJ1-5	TRBV2	.	few	TGTGCCAGCAGTGAAGGGGCGCATAGCAATCAGCCCCAGCATTTT	CASSEGAHSNQPQHF
TRBJ1-1	TRBV7-9	.	.	TGTGCCAGCAGCTTAGTATTGGGGAACACTGAAGCTTTCTTT	CASSLVLGNTEAFF
TRBJ1-5	TRBV2	.	.	TGTGCCAGCAGTGAATTAGGGCACGAGGGCAATCAGCCCCAGCATTTT	CASSELGHEGNQPQHF
TRBJ2-2	TRBV9	TRBD2	.	TGTGCCAGCAGCTCAACGAGCGGGGTCACCGGGGAGCTGTTTTTT	CASSSTSGVTGELFF
TRBJ1-4	TRBV30	.	.	TGTGCCTGGAGACAGGAAACTAATGAAAAACTGTTTTTT	CAWRQETNEKLFF
TRBJ1-1	TRBV6-6	TRBD1	.	TGTGCCAGCAGTTACCTGACAGGGGACACTGAAGCTTTCTTT	CASSYLTGDTEAFF
TRBJ2-7	TRBV2	.	once	TGTGCCAGCAGTCAGAGGGGCAGGGGCAACGAGCAGTACTTC	CASSQRGRGNEQYF
TRBJ2-6	TRBV5-1	TRBD1	.	TGCGCCAGCAGCTTTGGGACAGGGGTCTCTGGGGCCAACGTCCTGACTTTC	CASSFGTGVSGANVLTF
TRBJ2-7	TRBV30	TRBD1	.	TGTGCCTGGGGGGACAGTTCCTACGAGCAGTACTTC	CAWGDSSYEQYF
TRBJ2-1	TRBV4-3	TRBD2	.	TGCGCCAGCAGCCCAACCGGGACTAGCCACTACAATGAGCAGTTCTTC	CASSPTGTSHYNEQFF
TRBJ2-1	TRBV10-3	.	.	TGTGCCATCAGTGAGGGGGAGATTCACTCCTACAATGAGCAGTTCTTC	CAISEGEIHSYNEQFF
TRBJ2-3	TRBV5-8	.	.	TGTGCCAGCAGCTTGGACACCACAGATACGCAGTATTTT	CASSLDTTDTQYF
TRBJ2-2	TRBV10-2	.	few	TGCGCCAGCAGTGAGTCCCGGGAGCTGTTTTTT	CASSESRELFF
TRBJ1-4	TRBV7-2	.	.	TGTGCCAGCAGCTTGACAGCAACTAATGAAAAACTGTTTTTT	CASSLTATNEKLFF
TRBJ2-3	TRBV27	TRBD2	once	TGTGCCAGCAGTTCCCGACTAGCGGGGGCGAAGAGCACAGATACGCAGTATTTT	CASSSRLAGAKSTDTQYF
TRBJ2-5	TRBV5-4	.	few	TGTGCCAGCAGCTTGAAGGGCGGGGAGACCCAGTACTTC	CASSLKGGETQYF
TRBJ2-3	TRBV16	TRBD2	.	TGTGCCAGCAGCCCTGGACTAGCGGGAGTTGGAGAGGCAGATACGCAGTATTTT	CASSPGLAGVGEADTQYF
TRBJ2-3	TRBV14	.	.	TGTGCCAGCAGCCAAGATTTGGCTAGCACAGATACGCAGTATTTT	CASSQDLASTDTQYF
TRBJ2-5	TRBV6-6	.	.	TGTGCCAGCAGTTACTCAGGTCCTGCGGAGACCCAGTACTTC	CASSYSGPAETQYF
TRBJ2-2	TRBV7-2	.	.	TGTGCCAGCAGCTTAGTCACCGGGGAGCTGTTTTTT	CASSLVTGELFF
TRBJ2-7	TRBV11-3	TRBD1	.	TGTGCCAGCAGCGCGGACAGGTTCGACGAGCAGTACTTC	CASSADRFDEQYF
TRBJ2-7	TRBV7-6	.	.	TGTGCCAGCAGCTTAGGGTTAGACGAGCAGTACTTC	CASSLGLDEQYF
TRBJ2-5	TRBV4-3	.	.	TGCGCCAGCAGCAAGAGCTACGGGACAAAATCCGAAGAGACCCAGTACTTC	CASSKSYGTKSEETQYF
TRBJ2-5	TRBV7-2	TRBD2	.	TGTGCCAGCAGCCCGGGGACTAGCGGGGGGGCAAGAGAGACCCAGTACTTC	CASSPGTSGGARETQYF
TRBJ1-5	TRBV4-1	.	.	TGCGCCAGCAGCCAAGTGGTGGTTCCTTATAGCAATCAGCCCCAGCATTTT	CASSQVVVPYSNQPQHF
TRBJ2-2	TRBV15	.	.	TGTGCCACCAGCAGTCTACCTTCGGGGCTGCCGAACACCGGGGAGCTGTTTTTT	CATSSLPSGLPNTGELFF
TRBJ2-3	TRBV7-9	TRBD1	.	TGTGCCAGCAGCCCAGCGACAGGGCACACAGATACGCAGTATTTT	CASSPATGHTDTQYF
TRBJ1-2	TRBV4-1	TRBD1	.	TGCGCCAGCAGCCAAAGAACAGGGGAGGGCGTCGTCTATGGCTACACCTTC	CASSQRTGEGVVYGYTF
TRBJ2-1	TRBV9	.	.	TGTGCCAGCAGCGTAGGACGTTTGTACAATGAGCAGTTCTTC	CASSVGRLYNEQFF
TRBJ2-5	TRBV4-1	.	.	TGCGCCAGCAGCCGGCGAAGGGGAGGCCAAGAGACCCAGTACTTC	CASSRRRGGQETQYF
TRBJ1-5	TRBV4-3	.	few	TGCGCCAGCAGCCAGAAGATGGGCCTTCAGCCCCAGCATTTT	CASSQKMGLQPQHF
TRBJ1-5	TRBV12-5	.	.	TGTGCTAGTGGTTTTGGAGGCCCAGACTTCAATCAGCCCCAGCATTTT	CASGFGGPDFNQPQHF
TRBJ1-3	TRBV7-2	.	few	TGTGCCAGCAGCTTGGGGTCGGAGGGAAACACCATATATTTT	CASSLGSEGNTIYF
TRBJ2-1	TRBV5-1	TRBD2	.	TGCGCCAGCAGCGTTACTAGCGGGATCAATGAGCAGTTCTTC	CASSVTSGINEQFF
TRBJ2-4	TRBV19	.	.	TGTGCCAGCCGGGGACTAGCCAAAAACATTCAGTACTTC	CASRGLAKNIQYF
TRBJ2-7	TRBV5-8	.	.	TGTGCCAGCAGCTTGGTCGGCAGGGGCTACGAGCAGTACTTC	CASSLVGRGYEQYF
TRBJ2-1	TRBV7-9	.	.	TGTGCCAGCAGCTTACAGGGCAATGAGCAGTTCTTC	CASSLQGNEQFF
TRBJ1-2	TRBV4-1	.	.	TGCGCCAGCAGCCAAGTCTCACCATGGGGCTATGGCTACACCTTC	CASSQVSPWGYGYTF
TRBJ2-2	TRBV29-1	.	.	TGCAGCGTTCTCGTGACAGGAAGAACCGGGGAGCTGTTTTTT	CSVLVTGRTGELFF
TRBJ2-6	TRBV10-1	TRBD1	.	TGCGCCAGCAGTGAGGGACAGGGGCTCTGGGCCAACGTCCTGACTTTC	CASSEGQGLWANVLTF
TRBJ2-7	TRBV5-6	TRBD2	once	TGTGCCAGCAGCCGTCTGGCGGGGGACTACGAGCAGTACTTC	CASSRLAGDYEQYF
TRBJ2-1	TRBV11-2	TRBD2	.	TGTGCCAGCAGCTTTTTTAGCGGGGGGGCCTATGAGCAGTTCTTC	CASSFFSGGAYEQFF